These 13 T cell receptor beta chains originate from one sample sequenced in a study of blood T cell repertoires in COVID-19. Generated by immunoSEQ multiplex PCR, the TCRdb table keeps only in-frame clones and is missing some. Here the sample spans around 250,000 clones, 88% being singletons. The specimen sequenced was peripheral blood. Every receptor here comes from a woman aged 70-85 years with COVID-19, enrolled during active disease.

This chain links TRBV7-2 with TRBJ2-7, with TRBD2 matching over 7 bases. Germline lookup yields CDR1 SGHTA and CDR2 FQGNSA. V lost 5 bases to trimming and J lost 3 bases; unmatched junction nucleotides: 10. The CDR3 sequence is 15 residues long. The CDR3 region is CASSRGVGQIYEQYF. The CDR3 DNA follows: TGTGCCAGCAGCCGGGGGGTGGGGCAGATCTACGAGCAGTACTTC.

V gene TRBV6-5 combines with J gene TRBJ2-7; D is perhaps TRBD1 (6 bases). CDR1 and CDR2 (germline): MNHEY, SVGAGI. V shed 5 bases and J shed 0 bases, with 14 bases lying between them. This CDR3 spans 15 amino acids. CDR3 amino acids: CASSRDIGGSYEQYF. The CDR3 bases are TGTGCCAGCAGTCGCGATATAGGGGGCTCCTACGAGCAGTACTTC.

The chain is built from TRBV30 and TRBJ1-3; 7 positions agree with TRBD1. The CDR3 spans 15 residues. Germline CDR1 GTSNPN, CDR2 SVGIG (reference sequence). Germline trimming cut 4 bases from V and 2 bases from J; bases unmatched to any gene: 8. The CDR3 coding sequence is TGTGCCTGGACGGGGTTAACAGGGGCTGGAAACACCATATATTTT. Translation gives CAWTGLTGAGNTIYF.

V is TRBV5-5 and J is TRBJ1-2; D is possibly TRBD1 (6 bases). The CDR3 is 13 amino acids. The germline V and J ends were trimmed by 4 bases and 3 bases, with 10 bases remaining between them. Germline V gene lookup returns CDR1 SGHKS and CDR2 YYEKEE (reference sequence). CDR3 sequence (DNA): TGTGCCAGCAGCACAGCAGGGGACTATGGCTACACCTTC. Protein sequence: CASSTAGDYGYTF.

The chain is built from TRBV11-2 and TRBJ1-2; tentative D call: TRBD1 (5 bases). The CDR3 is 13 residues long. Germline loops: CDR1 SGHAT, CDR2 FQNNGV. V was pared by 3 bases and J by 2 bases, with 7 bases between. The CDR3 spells CASSFAGNYGYTF. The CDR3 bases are TGTGCCAGCAGCTTTGCAGGGAACTATGGCTACACCTTC.

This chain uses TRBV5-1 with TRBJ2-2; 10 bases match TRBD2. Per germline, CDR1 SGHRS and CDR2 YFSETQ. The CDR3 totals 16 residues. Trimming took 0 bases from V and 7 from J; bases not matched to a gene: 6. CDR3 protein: CASSLVASGSVGELFF. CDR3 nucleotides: TGCGCCAGCAGCTTGGTAGCTAGCGGGAGTGTCGGGGAGCTGTTTTTT.

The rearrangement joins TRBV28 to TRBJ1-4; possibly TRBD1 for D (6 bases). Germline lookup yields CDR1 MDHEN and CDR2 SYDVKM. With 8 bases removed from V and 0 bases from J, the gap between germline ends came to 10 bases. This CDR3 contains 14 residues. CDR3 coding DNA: TGTGCCAGCGGCGCAGGGGCAACTAATGAAAAACTGTTTTTT. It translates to CASGAGATNEKLFF.

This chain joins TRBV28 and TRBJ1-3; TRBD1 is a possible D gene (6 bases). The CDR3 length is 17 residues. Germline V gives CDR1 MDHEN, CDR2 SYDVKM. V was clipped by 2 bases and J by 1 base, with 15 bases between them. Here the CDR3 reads CASSLKRGRGSGNTIYF. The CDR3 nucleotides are TGTGCCAGCAGTTTAAAAAGGGGAAGGGGGTCTGGAAACACCATATATTTT. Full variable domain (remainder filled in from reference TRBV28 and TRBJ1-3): DVKVTQSSRYLVKRTGEKVFLECVQDMDHENMFWYRQDPGLGLRLIYFSYDVKMKEKGDIPEGYSVSREKKERFSLILESASTNQTSMYLCASSLKRGRGSGNTIYFGEGSWLTVV.

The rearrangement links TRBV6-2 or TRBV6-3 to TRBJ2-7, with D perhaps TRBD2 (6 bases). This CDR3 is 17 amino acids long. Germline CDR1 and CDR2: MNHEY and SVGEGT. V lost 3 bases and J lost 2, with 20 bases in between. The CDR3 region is CASSYSPTSPPTYEQYF. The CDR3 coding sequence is TGTGCCAGCAGTTATTCGCCTACTAGCCCCCCAACCTACGAGCAGTACTTC.

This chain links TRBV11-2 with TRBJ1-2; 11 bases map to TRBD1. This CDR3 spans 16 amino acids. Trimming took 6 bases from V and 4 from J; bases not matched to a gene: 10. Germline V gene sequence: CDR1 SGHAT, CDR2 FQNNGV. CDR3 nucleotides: TGTGCCAGCAGTTCCCGGGACAGGGGGTTTCTCTATGGCTACACCTTC. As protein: CASSSRDRGFLYGYTF. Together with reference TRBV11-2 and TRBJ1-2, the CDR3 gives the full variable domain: EAGVAQSPRYKIIEKRQSVAFWCNPISGHATLYWYQQILGQGPKLLIQFQNNGVVDDSQLPKDRFSAERLKGVDSTLKIQPAKLEDSAVYLCASSSRDRGFLYGYTFGSGTRLTVV.

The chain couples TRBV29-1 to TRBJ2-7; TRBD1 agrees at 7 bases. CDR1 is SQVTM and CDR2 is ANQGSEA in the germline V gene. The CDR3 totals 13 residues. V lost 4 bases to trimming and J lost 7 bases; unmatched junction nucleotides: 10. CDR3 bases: TGCAGCGTTGCCGGGACAGTGTTGGTGGAGCAGTACTTC. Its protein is CSVAGTVLVEQYF.

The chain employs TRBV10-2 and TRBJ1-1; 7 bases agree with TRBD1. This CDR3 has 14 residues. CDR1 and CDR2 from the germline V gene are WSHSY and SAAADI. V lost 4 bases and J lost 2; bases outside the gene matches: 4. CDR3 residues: CASSVGGRNTEAFF. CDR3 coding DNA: TGCGCCAGCAGTGTAGGGGGCAGAAACACTGAAGCTTTCTTT.

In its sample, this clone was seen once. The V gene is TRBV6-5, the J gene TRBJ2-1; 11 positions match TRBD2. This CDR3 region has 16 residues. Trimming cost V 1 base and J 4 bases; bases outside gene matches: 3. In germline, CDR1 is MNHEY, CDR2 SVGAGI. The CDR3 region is CASSYLVAGGYNEQFF. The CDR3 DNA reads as TGTGCCAGCAGTTACTTGGTAGCGGGAGGGTACAATGAGCAGTTCTTC.